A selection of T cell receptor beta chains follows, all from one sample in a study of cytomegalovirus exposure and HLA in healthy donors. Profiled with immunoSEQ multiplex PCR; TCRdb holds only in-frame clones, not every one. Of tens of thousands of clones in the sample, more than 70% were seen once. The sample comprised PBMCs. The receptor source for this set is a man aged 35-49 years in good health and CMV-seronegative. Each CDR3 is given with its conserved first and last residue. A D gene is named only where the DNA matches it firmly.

CDR3: CATSSRNEQFF
D: -
J: TRBJ2-1
V: TRBV2

CDR3: CASRWTSGSYEQYF
D: TRBD2
J: TRBJ2-7
V: TRBV5-1

CDR3: CASSECGQGTNYGYTF
D: -
J: TRBJ1-2
V: TRBV10-1

CDR3: CASGSGNTGELFF
D: -
J: TRBJ2-2
V: TRBV10-1

CDR3: CASSAYSGLSGYTF
D: -
J: TRBJ1-2
V: TRBV9

CDR3: CASSLGGQGGEKLFF
D: TRBD1
J: TRBJ1-4
V: TRBV28

CDR3: CASRITGSIGYEQYF
D: -
J: TRBJ2-7
V: TRBV19

CDR3: CASSYGRGTEAFF
D: -
J: TRBJ1-1
V: TRBV6-1

CDR3: CASSLELAGGDTQYF
D: TRBD2
J: TRBJ2-3
V: TRBV5-8

CDR3: CASSPDSHYNYEQYF
D: -
J: TRBJ2-7
V: TRBV7-9

CDR3: CASRDPRDGNSPLHF
D: -
J: TRBJ1-6
V: TRBV13

CDR3: CASSSSTDRYEQYF
D: -
J: TRBJ2-7
V: TRBV5-6

CDR3: CASSARDRGGNSPLHF
D: TRBD1
J: TRBJ1-6
V: TRBV11-1

CDR3: CASGRGSGDYGYTF
D: -
J: TRBJ1-2
V: TRBV6-1

CDR3: CASSLQGYDEQFF
D: -
J: TRBJ2-1
V: TRBV5-1

CDR3: CASSMRAGETQYF
D: -
J: TRBJ2-5
V: TRBV5-1

CDR3: CASSLGEGEQFF
D: TRBD2
J: TRBJ2-1
V: TRBV7-8

CDR3: CSARVQFVAFF
D: -
J: TRBJ1-1
V: TRBV20-1

CDR3: CASSLYGGRSNTGELFF
D: TRBD2
J: TRBJ2-2
V: TRBV5-1

CDR3: CASSFAGGTDTQYF
D: -
J: TRBJ2-3
V: TRBV7-9

CDR3: CSGGTAPYEQYF
D: TRBD1
J: TRBJ2-7
V: TRBV29-1

CDR3: CASSPLAGGSNEQFF
D: TRBD2
J: TRBJ2-1
V: TRBV18

CDR3: CARSPTGVQFF
D: TRBD1
J: TRBJ2-1
V: TRBV5-3

CDR3: CASSLGGGNTEAFF
D: -
J: TRBJ1-1
V: TRBV5-1

CDR3: CASSYIGSALFF
D: -
J: TRBJ1-4
V: TRBV6-6

CDR3: CASSPRGGVGNEQFF
D: TRBD2
J: TRBJ2-1
V: TRBV14

CDR3: CASSFQQGSWEKLFF
D: -
J: TRBJ1-4
V: TRBV7-6

CDR3: CASSLRWQEDEQYF
D: -
J: TRBJ2-7
V: TRBV5-4

CDR3: CASSKHRVNRGNQPQHF
D: -
J: TRBJ1-5
V: TRBV21-1

CDR3: CASRTTGPGIYGYTF
D: -
J: TRBJ1-2
V: TRBV6-5

CDR3: CASSLTAGTSGRAPNEQFF
D: TRBD2
J: TRBJ2-1
V: TRBV7-2

CDR3: CASSLERGLTLHF
D: -
J: TRBJ1-6
V: TRBV7-8

CDR3: CAWSPYHRDRGLNGYNSPLHF
D: TRBD1
J: TRBJ1-6
V: TRBV30

CDR3: CASTPWGGLSDYEQYF
D: TRBD2
J: TRBJ2-7
V: TRBV28

CDR3: CASSSEGIEKHDRTALYEQYF
D: -
J: TRBJ2-7
V: TRBV7-3

CDR3: CASSAGYNEQFF
D: -
J: TRBJ2-1
V: TRBV9

CDR3: CASSPPGAYEQYF
D: -
J: TRBJ2-7
V: TRBV4-1

CDR3: CASSPPASYEQYF
D: -
J: TRBJ2-7
V: TRBV18

CDR3: CASSLGLAGSYEQYF
D: TRBD2
J: TRBJ2-7
V: TRBV7-3